The 5 T cell receptor beta chains listed next were all sequenced from one sample in a study of T cell responses to AZD1222 COVID-19 vaccine. Method: immunoSEQ multiplex PCR; TCRdb's copy keeps in-frame clones and lacks some. The sample contains 70,000 to 95,000 clones, 85% to 95% of which appear only once. The specimen was peripheral blood, collected 28 days after the second AZD1222 dose. Receptor source: an adult who received the AZD1222 COVID-19 vaccine.

The genes are TRBV2 and TRBJ1-1, with D maybe TRBD1 (5 bases). Trimming stripped 5 bases from V and 4 bases from J, with 5 bases between. This CDR3 contains 11 residues. Germline CDR1 is SNHLY and CDR2 is FYNNEI. The CDR3 region has the DNA TGTGCCAGCAGTAGGGGCACTGAAGCTTTCTTT. Its translation is CASSRGTEAFF.

The V call is TRBV11-2, the J call TRBJ2-3; no reliable D call. The CDR3 contains 16 residues. The germline V gene has CDR1 SGHAT and CDR2 FQNNGV. The V and J ends lost 5 bases and 6 bases respectively, with 21 bases between them. The CDR3 region has the DNA TGTGCCAGCAGCGCAAGAAAGCACGTTCTGGCGGATACGCAGTATTTT. Translated: CASSARKHVLADTQYF.

As to this clone: The sample carries other DNA sequences with the same CDR3. The CDR3 loop is CASSSDSNQPQHF. Here the CDR3 DNA reads TGTGCCAGCAGCTCGGACAGCAATCAGCCCCAGCATTTT. The J gene is TRBJ1-5, the V gene TRBV5-4; no clear D. Germline V lookup: CDR1 SGHNT, CDR2 YYREEE (reference sequence). V lost 3 bases and J lost 1, with 5 bases in between. This CDR3 has 13 residues.

The rearrangement joins TRBV19 to TRBJ1-1; D perhaps matches TRBD1 (5 bases). The CDR3 extends over 13 amino acids. V was pared by 10 bases and J by 3 bases, with 15 bases between. Germline CDR1 is LNHDA and CDR2 is SQIVND (reference sequence). The CDR3 region has the DNA TGTGCCACCCGATGGGGCAGTTACACTGAAGCTTTCTTT. Translated: CATRWGSYTEAFF.

The chain recombines TRBV7-8 with TRBJ1-1, with D perhaps TRBD1 (5 bases). CDR1 SGHVS and CDR2 FQNEAQ come from the germline V gene. CDR3 length: 14 amino acids. V was cut by 4 bases and J by 9 bases, with 18 bases left in between. CDR3 amino acids: CASSSGRGVVQAFF. The CDR3 DNA follows: TGTGCCAGCAGCTCTGGAAGGGGAGTGGTACAAGCTTTCTTT.